Below, 14 T cell receptor beta chains from the same sample are listed, as sequenced in a study of T-cell memory formation after mild COVID-19. One entry per CDR3 protein, called by TCRdb with MiXCR from the 5' RACE reads. Among under 60,000 distinct CDR3 sequences listed, 9.3% were seen once. The sequencing input was PBMCs or a T cell subset sorted from them (not recorded which). These receptors were obtained from an adult woman who had mild COVID-19 (a few samples of this study predate the infection). Cell type and time point are not known.

This clonotype was picked up a small number of times. The rearrangement uses TRBV7-2 and TRBJ2-3; 9 nucleotides align to TRBD2. The CDR3 extends over 16 amino acids. Germline values: CDR1 SGHTA, CDR2 FQGNSA. The V segment lost 1 base and the J segment 11 bases; nucleotides outside the gene matches: 13. The CDR3 spells CASSLDSTREGWWQYF. The CDR3 region has the DNA TGTGCCAGCAGCTTAGATAGTACGCGGGAGGGGTGGTGGCAGTATTTT. The full variable domain, completed using reference TRBV7-2 and TRBJ2-3, is GAGVSQSPSNKVTEKGKDVELRCDPISGHTALYWYRQSLGQGLEFLIYFQGNSAPDKSGLPSDRFSAERTGGSVSTLTIQRTQQEDSAVYLCASSLDSTREGWWQYFGPGTRLTVL.

The V gene is TRBV7-3, the J gene TRBJ2-1; TRBD2 aligns across 10 bases. Germline CDR1 reads SGHTA; CDR2 reads FQGTGA. V shed 1 base and J 0 bases; nucleotides not matched to a gene: 3. There are 17 residues in the CDR3. The CDR3 protein is CASSLKAGGDSYNEQFF. CDR3 DNA: TGTGCCAGCAGCTTAAAAGCGGGAGGGGACTCCTACAATGAGCAGTTCTTC.

This clonotype was found many times. V usage is TRBV11-3 and J usage is TRBJ2-5; 12 bases are a match to TRBD2. The CDR3 loop spans 15 amino acids. The germline gives CDR1 SGHNT, CDR2 YENEEA. V was pared by 5 bases and J by 5 bases, with 6 bases of the junction left unmatched. CDR3 DNA sequence: TGTGCCAGCAGCGCGCGACTAGCGGGAGAGGAGACCCAGTACTTC. Translated: CASSARLAGEETQYF.

The rearrangement links TRBV7-7 to TRBJ2-5; D unclear. Germline loops: CDR1 SSHAT, CDR2 FNYEAQ (reference sequence). The CDR3 is 13 residues long. V was trimmed by 3 bases and J by 1 base, leaving 6 bases between them. This CDR3 reads CASSFVPQETQYF. Here the CDR3 DNA reads TGTGCCAGCAGCTTTGTCCCCCAAGAGACCCAGTACTTC.

This clonotype was seen a handful of times. J is TRBJ1-5 and V is TRBV7-8; D gene uncertain. Trimming removed 2 bases at V and 3 bases at J, with 5 bases between. This CDR3 has 13 residues. Germline CDR1 SGHVS, CDR2 FQNEAQ. In DNA form, the CDR3 reads TGTGCCAGCAGCTTAATCCTCAATCAGCCCCAGCATTTT. Its protein is CASSLILNQPQHF.

This clonotype qualifies as medium-sized. The chain employs TRBV30 and TRBJ2-2; TRBD1 matches 7 bases. V was pared by 2 bases and J by 4 bases, with 4 bases of the junction left unmatched. CDR3 length: 14 amino acids. CDR1 and CDR2 from the germline V gene are GTSNPN and SVGIG (reference sequence). The CDR3 reads CAWSWGQPTGELFF. CDR3 DNA sequence: TGTGCCTGGAGTTGGGGACAGCCCACCGGGGAGCTGTTTTTT.

This clonotype was seen a few times. The chain is built from TRBV27 and TRBJ2-7; the D gene is possibly TRBD2 (5 bases). In germline, CDR1 is MNHEY, CDR2 SMNVEV (reference sequence). Trimming cost V 3 bases and J 7 bases, with 10 bases left between them. The CDR3 consists of 12 residues. DNA for the CDR3: TGTGCCAGCAGTTTGTTGGGAGAAGAGCAGTACTTC. Amino acids: CASSLLGEEQYF.

The gene calls are TRBV7-3 and TRBJ1-6; D gene unclear. The CDR3 consists of 15 residues. Trimming stripped 5 bases from V and 10 bases from J, with 18 bases between. Looked up from germline, CDR1 is SGHTA and CDR2 is FQGTGA. CDR3: CASSAHGTPGSPLHF. For the CDR3, the DNA is TGTGCCAGCAGCGCCCACGGTACACCGGGATCACCCCTCCACTTT.

Written as DNA, the CDR3 is TGTGCCAGTAGAGAGACAGGTGGTTTCCAGCCCCAGCATTTT. Amino acid sequence: CASRETGGFQPQHF. The chain combines TRBV19 with TRBJ1-5, with a weak D call TRBD1 (6 bases). The CDR3 has 14 amino acids. Germline V gives CDR1 LNHDA, CDR2 SQIVND (reference sequence). Trimming removed 6 bases from V and 7 bases from J, with 16 bases in between.

This clonotype is deemed medium-sized. The rearrangement joins TRBV4-1 to TRBJ2-3, with D uncertain. Trimming pared 2 bases from V and 6 bases from J, leaving 9 bases between. The CDR3 sequence is 13 residues long. Per germline, CDR1 MGHRA and CDR2 YSYEKL. The CDR3 sequence: CASSQPNGDTQYF. CDR3 bases: TGCGCCAGCAGCCAACCTAACGGGGATACGCAGTATTTT.

Many counts were recorded for this clonotype. This rearrangement joins TRBV5-1 to TRBJ2-5, with TRBD2 as a possible D gene (6 bases). V shed 4 bases and J shed 6 bases, with 19 bases lying between them. The CDR3 consists of 15 residues. Germline lookup yields CDR1 SGHRS and CDR2 YFSETQ. CDR3 coding DNA: TGCGCCAGCAGCGAAATTCCGGGAGAGGGAAAGACCCAGTACTTC. It translates to CASSEIPGEGKTQYF.

The sample holds many counts of this clonotype. This chain connects TRBV6-5 to TRBJ2-3; TRBD2 might be the D (6 bases). Germline CDR1 is MNHEY and CDR2 is SVGAGI. Trimming removed 6 bases from V and 2 bases from J, with 12 bases in between. This CDR3 is built from 14 residues. CDR3 DNA: TGTGCCAGCAGACTGACTAGTTCCACAGATACGCAGTATTTT. Its translation: CASRLTSSTDTQYF.

This clonotype was recorded many times. The chain joins TRBV7-3 to TRBJ2-1; 9 nucleotides align to TRBD2. The germline V gene has CDR1 SGHTA and CDR2 FQGTGA. After removal of 5 bases from V and 6 bases from J, the junction contained 11 bases not matched to a gene. This CDR3 is built from 16 residues. The DNA for the CDR3 is TGTGCCAGCAGCCTCAAGGGACTAGCAAGACCCAATGAGCAGTTCTTC. Protein product: CASSLKGLARPNEQFF.

V usage is TRBV19 and J usage is TRBJ1-5; D might be TRBD1 (5 bases). Looked up from germline, CDR1 is LNHDA and CDR2 is SQIVND (reference sequence). Trimming pared 3 bases from V and 3 bases from J, leaving 15 bases between. CDR3 length equals 16 residues. Here the CDR3 DNA reads TGTGCCAGTAGTATTGGAGCAGGGCCAAACAATCAGCCCCAGCATTTT. Protein: CASSIGAGPNNQPQHF.